This T cell receptor beta chain was found in a study of Ad26.COV2.S vaccination and SARS-CoV-2 variants. As for the study in general: Vaccine-arm donor from the placebo-controlled COV1001 Ad26.COV2.S trial.

With regard to this clone: The antigen is undetermined.

Study-level findings and limits: Placebo recipients and vaccine recipients were similar in non-spike TCR breadth.

Treatment of the sample: around 19 received Ad26.COV2.S at low or high dose, single or two shots; about 5 received placebo; per-sample allocation not given. At day 63 after the first vaccine or placebo injection, samples were drawn. An adult donor aged 18-55 years was enrolled in Boston. The method was immunoSEQ multiplex PCR; TCRdb's version includes in-frame clones alone and lacks a portion of them. The sample shows around 450,000 clones, roughly 87% of them seen only once. This sequence was found in a person aged 18-65 years who received the Ad26.COV2.S COVID-19 vaccine or a placebo. Source: peripheral blood, taken in a trial of Ad26.COV2.S vaccine versus placebo.

CDR3 amino acids: CASSNAGPLAKNIQYF. The CDR3 coding sequence is TGTGCCAGCAGCAATGCCGGACCTCTAGCCAAAAACATTCAGTACTTC. This rearrangement joins TRBV11-2 to TRBJ2-4, with D unclear. Looked up from germline, CDR1 is SGHAT and CDR2 is FQNNGV. The CDR3 length is 16 residues. The V and J ends lost 5 bases and 0 bases respectively, with 14 bases between them.